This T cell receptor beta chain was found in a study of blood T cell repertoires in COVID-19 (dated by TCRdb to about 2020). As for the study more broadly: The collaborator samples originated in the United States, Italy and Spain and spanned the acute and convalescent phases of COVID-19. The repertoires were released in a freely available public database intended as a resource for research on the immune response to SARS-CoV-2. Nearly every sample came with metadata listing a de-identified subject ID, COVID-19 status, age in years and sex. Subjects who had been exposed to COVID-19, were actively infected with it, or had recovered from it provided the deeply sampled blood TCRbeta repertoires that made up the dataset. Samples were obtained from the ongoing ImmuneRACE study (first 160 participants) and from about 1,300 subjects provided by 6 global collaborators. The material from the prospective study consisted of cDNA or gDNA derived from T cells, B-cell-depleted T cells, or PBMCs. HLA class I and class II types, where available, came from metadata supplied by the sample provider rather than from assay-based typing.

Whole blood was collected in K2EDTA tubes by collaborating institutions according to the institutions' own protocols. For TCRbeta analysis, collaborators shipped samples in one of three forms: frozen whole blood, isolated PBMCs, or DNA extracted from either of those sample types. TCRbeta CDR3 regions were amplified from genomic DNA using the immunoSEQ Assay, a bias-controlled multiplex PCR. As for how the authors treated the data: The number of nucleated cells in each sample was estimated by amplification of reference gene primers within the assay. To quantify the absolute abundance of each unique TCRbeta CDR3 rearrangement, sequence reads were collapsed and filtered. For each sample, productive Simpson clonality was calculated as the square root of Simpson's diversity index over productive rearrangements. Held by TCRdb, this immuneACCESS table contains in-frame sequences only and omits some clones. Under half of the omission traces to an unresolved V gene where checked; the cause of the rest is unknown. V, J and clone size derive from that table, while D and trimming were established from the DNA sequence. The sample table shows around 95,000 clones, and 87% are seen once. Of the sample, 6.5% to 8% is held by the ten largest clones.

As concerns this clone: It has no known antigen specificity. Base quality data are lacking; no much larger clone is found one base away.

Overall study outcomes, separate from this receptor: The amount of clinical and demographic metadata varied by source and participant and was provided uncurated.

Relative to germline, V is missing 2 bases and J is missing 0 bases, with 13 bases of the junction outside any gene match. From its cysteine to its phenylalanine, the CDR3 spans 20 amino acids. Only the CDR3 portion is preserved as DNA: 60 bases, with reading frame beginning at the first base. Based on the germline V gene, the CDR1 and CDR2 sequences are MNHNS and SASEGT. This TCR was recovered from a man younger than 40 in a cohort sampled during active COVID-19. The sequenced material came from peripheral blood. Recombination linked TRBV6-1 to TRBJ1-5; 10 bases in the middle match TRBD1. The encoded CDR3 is CASSEIRGDRGPYSNQPQHF. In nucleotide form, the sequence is TGTGCCAGCAGTGAAATTAGGGGGGACAGGGGACCTTATAGCAATCAGCCCCAGCATTTT.